This T cell receptor beta chain is from a study of response to subunit inactivated influenza vaccine. TCRdb used MiXCR to reprocess the RT-PCR reads, holding one entry per CDR3 protein. The repertoire holds a few hundred thousand distinct CDR3 sequences, about 20% seen once, with about 9.4% in the top ten. The length of the CDR3 is 16 residues. Per germline, CDR1 MNHEY and CDR2 SMNVEV (reference sequence). V shed 6 bases and J 6 bases; nucleotides not matched to a gene: 14. About this clonotype: What it binds is unknown.

General study results and limits: There was a suggestion from the authors that each seasonal influenza vaccination recruits few new T cells.

This sequence originates from a man aged 50 to 69 who received an inactivated influenza vaccine. Specimen: PBMCs from blood, collected less than 22 months after vaccination. V is TRBV27 and J is TRBJ1-5, with 7 bases fitting TRBD1. The CDR3 nucleotides are TGTGCCAGCAGCCCCATTGAGGGGGCGTATGGTCAGCCCCAGCATTTT. Translated, it gives CASSPIEGAYGQPQHF.